These 9 T cell receptor beta chains came from one sample sequenced in a study of blood T cell repertoires in COVID-19. The table came from immunoSEQ multiplex PCR; TCRdb's copy has only in-frame clones and leaves some out. The sample lists about 340,000 clones; 86% were seen once. The sample taken for sequencing was PBMCs or T cells enriched from blood (not recorded which). These receptors were obtained from a woman aged 40 to 50 with acute COVID-19.

CDR3 nucleotide sequence: TGTGCCACCAGCAGAGATCCGCGGTCAACTAATGAAAAACTGTTTTTT. Its translation is CATSRDPRSTNEKLFF. The chain recombines TRBV15 with TRBJ1-4; D is unclear. Germline CDR1 is LNHNV and CDR2 is YYDKDF (reference sequence). V gave up 0 bases and J gave up 0 bases, with 8 bases separating them. The CDR3 loop spans 16 amino acids.

This clone occurred once. The genes are TRBV14 and TRBJ2-1, with 8 bases that match TRBD1. The CDR3 loop spans 13 amino acids. Germline CDR1 is SGHDN and CDR2 is FVKESK. V lost 4 bases to trimming and J lost 8 bases; unmatched junction nucleotides: 4. The CDR3 nucleotides are TGTGCCAGCAGCCCTGACAGGGGCCATGAGCAGTTCTTC. Its translation: CASSPDRGHEQFF.

This clone was picked up a small number of times. The chain joins TRBV4-2 to TRBJ2-7; weak D call: TRBD1 (5 bases). This CDR3 region has 14 residues. Germline V CDR1 and CDR2: LGHNA, YNFKEQ. V lost 2 bases and J 3 bases, leaving 11 bases between the germline ends. In nucleotides, the CDR3 is TGTGCCAGCAGCCAAAACACAGGATTCTACGAGCAGTACTTC. It yields the protein CASSQNTGFYEQYF.

This clone has a single count. The genes are TRBV5-6 and TRBJ1-5; D remains ambiguous. Germline CDR1 and CDR2: SGHDT and YYEEEE. V lost 2 bases and J 0 bases, leaving 9 bases between the germline ends. There are 15 residues in the CDR3. The CDR3 DNA reads TGTGCCAGCAGCTTACGCGGGAATAGCAATCAGCCCCAGCATTTT. The encoded protein is CASSLRGNSNQPQHF.

The V gene is TRBV5-6, the J gene TRBJ2-7, with a tentative D call TRBD1 (6 bases). V was pared by 4 bases and J by 2 bases, with 13 bases between. The CDR3 has 14 amino acids. The germline gives CDR1 SGHDT, CDR2 YYEEEE. In DNA form, the CDR3 reads TGTGCCAGCAGCCGGGACAAGGGGACCTACGAGCAGTACTTC. Translation gives CASSRDKGTYEQYF.

The rearrangement links TRBV7-8 to TRBJ2-5; 11 positions agree with TRBD2. The CDR3 is 15 residues long. The V gene's germline CDR1 is SGHVS and CDR2 FQNEAQ. The V segment lost 4 bases and the J segment 2 bases; nucleotides outside the gene matches: 3. In DNA, the CDR3 is TGTGCCAGCAGCTCCGGGACTAGCGGTCAAGAGACCCAGTACTTC. This encodes CASSSGTSGQETQYF.

The chain carries TRBV27 and TRBJ2-6; D is perhaps TRBD1 (6 bases). Trimming left V 5 bases short and J 0 bases short, with 11 bases between. Germline V gene lookup returns CDR1 MNHEY and CDR2 SMNVEV (reference sequence). The CDR3 consists of 16 residues. CDR3: CASSRQGNSGANVLTF. The CDR3 nucleotides read TGTGCCAGCAGTCGGCAGGGGAACTCTGGGGCCAACGTCCTGACTTTC.

This clone has just one count. The chain combines TRBV9 with TRBJ2-2; a weak D match, TRBD1 (5 bases). The CDR3 has 13 residues. CDR1 and CDR2 from the germline V gene are SGDLS and YYNGEE. The V gene lost 7 bases and the J gene lost 4 bases, with 11 bases spanning the gap. The CDR3 nucleotides read TGTGCCAGCTGTCAGGGTGCCACCGGGGAGCTGTTTTTT. Protein sequence: CASCQGATGELFF.

The J gene is TRBJ2-5, the V gene TRBV5-1; 7 bases agree with TRBD1. CDR1 is SGHRS, CDR2 YFSETQ, per germline. Trimming cost V 0 bases and J 1 base; bases outside gene matches: 0. This CDR3 region has 14 residues. The CDR3 spells CASSLAGGQETQYF. CDR3 nucleotides: TGCGCCAGCAGCTTGGCAGGGGGCCAAGAGACCCAGTACTTC. Combining the CDR3 with reference TRBV5-1 and TRBJ2-5 gives the whole variable domain KAGVTQTPRYLIKTRGQQVTLSCSPISGHRSVSWYQQTPGQGLQFLFEYFSETQRNKGNFPGRFSGRQFSNSRSEMNVSTLELGDSALYLCASSLAGGQETQYFGPGTRLLVL.